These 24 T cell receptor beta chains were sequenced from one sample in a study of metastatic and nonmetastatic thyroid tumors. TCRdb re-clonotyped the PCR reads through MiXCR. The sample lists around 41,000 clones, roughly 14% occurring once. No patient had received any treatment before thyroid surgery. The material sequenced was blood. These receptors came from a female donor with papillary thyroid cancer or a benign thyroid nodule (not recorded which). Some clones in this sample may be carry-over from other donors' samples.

In nucleotides, the CDR3 is TGTGCCAGCAGATTTTCTCAACGGTATTGGGAAGATACGCAGTATTTT. Translation gives CASRFSQRYWEDTQYF. V gene TRBV28 combines with J gene TRBJ2-3, with D unclear. The germline CDR1 and CDR2 sequences are MDHEN and SYDVKM. CDR3 length: 16 amino acids. Deletions cut 6 bases from V and 5 bases from J, with 21 bases between.

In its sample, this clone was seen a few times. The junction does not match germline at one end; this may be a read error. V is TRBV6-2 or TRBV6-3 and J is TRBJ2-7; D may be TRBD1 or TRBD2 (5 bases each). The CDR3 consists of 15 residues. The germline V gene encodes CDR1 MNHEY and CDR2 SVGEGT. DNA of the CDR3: TGTGTCAGCTTCCCCCGGGGCGGTAGCTCCTACGAGCAGTACTTC. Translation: CVSFPRGGSSYEQYF.

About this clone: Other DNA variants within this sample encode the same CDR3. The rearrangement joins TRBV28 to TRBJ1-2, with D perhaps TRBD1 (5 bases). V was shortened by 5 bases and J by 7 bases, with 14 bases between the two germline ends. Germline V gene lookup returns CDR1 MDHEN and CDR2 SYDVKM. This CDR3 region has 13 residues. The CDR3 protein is CASSLGQGFGYTF. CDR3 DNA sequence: TGTGCCAGCAGTCTAGGTCAGGGATTTGGCTACACCTTC.

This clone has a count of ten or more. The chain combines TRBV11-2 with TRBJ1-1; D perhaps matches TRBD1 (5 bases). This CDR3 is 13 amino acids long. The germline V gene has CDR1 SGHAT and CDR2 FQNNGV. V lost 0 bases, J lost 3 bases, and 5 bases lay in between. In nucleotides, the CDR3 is TGTGCCAGCAGCTTAGACAGGGACACTGAAGCTTTCTTT. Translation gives CASSLDRDTEAFF.

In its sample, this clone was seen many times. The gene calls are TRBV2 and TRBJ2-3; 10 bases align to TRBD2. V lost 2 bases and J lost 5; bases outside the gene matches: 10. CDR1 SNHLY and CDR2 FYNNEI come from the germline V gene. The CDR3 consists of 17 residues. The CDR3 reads CASSEIASGSSLDTQYF. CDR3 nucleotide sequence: TGTGCCAGCAGTGAAATCGCTAGCGGGAGCAGTTTAGATACGCAGTATTTT.

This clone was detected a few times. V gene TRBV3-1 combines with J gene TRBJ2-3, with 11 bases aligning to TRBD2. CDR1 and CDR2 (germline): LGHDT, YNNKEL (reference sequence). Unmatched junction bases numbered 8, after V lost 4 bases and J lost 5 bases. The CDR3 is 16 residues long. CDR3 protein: CASSPLAGGPGDTQYF. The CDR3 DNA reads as TGTGCCAGCAGCCCGTTAGCGGGAGGGCCGGGAGATACGCAGTATTTT.

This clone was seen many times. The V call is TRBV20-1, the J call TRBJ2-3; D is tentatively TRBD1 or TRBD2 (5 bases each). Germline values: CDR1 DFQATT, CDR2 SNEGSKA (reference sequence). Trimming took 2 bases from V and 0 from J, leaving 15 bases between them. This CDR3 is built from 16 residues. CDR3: CSARTSEGHSTDTQYF. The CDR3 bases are TGCAGTGCTAGAACCTCTGAGGGGCATAGCACAGATACGCAGTATTTT.

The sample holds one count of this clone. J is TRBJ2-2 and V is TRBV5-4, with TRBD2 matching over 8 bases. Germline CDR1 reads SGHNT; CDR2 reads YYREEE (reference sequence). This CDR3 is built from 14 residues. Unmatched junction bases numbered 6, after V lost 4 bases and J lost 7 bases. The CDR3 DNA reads TGTGCCAGCAGCGCGGGACTAGGGGTCGGGGAGCTGTTTTTT. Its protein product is CASSAGLGVGELFF. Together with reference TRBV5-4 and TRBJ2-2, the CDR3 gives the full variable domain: ETGVTQSPTHLIKTRGQQVTLRCSSQSGHNTVSWYQQALGQGPQFIFQYYREEENGRGNFPPRFSGLQFPNYSSELNVNALELDDSALYLCASSAGLGVGELFFGEGSRLTVL.

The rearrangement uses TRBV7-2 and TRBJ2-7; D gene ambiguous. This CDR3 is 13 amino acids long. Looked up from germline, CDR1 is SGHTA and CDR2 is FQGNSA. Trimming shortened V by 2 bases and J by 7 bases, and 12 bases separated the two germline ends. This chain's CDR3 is CASSLYTEVEQYF. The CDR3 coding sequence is TGTGCCAGCAGCTTATACACAGAAGTTGAGCAGTACTTC.

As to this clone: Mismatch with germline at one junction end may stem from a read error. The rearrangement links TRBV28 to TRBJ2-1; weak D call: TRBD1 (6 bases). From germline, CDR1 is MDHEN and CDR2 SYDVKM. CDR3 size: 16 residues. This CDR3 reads CARSTRQVPPYHEQFF. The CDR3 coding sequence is TGTGCCAGGAGTACTCGACAGGTACCTCCCTACCATGAGCAGTTCTTC.

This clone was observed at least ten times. CDR3 protein: CASSVGGLAMDEQFF. Here the CDR3 DNA reads TGTGCCAGCAGCGTAGGGGGACTAGCGATGGATGAGCAGTTCTTC. The chain joins TRBV9 to TRBJ2-1; 10 nucleotides match TRBD2. This CDR3 contains 15 residues. CDR1 is SGDLS, CDR2 YYNGEE, per germline. Unmatched junction bases numbered 5, after V lost 0 bases and J lost 8 bases. The whole variable domain, remainder taken from reference TRBV9 and TRBJ2-1, is DSGVTQTPKHLITATGQRVTLRCSPRSGDLSVYWYQQSLDQGLQFLIQYYNGEERAKGNILERFSAQQFPDLHSELNLSSLELGDSALYFCASSVGGLAMDEQFFGPGTRLTVL.

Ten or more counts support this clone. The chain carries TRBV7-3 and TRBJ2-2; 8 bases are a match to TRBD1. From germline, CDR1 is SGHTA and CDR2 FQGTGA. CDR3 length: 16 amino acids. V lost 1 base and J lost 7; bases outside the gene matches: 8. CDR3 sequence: CASSLIAGGRGGELFF. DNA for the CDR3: TGTGCCAGCAGCTTAATCGCAGGGGGCCGTGGCGGGGAGCTGTTTTTT.

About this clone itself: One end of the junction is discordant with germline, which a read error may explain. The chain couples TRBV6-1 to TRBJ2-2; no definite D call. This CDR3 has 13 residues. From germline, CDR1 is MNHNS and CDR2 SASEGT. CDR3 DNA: TGTGCCAGCAGTGACAGTAACACCTGGGAGCTGTTTTTT. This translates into CASSDSNTWELFF.

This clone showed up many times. The CDR3 loop reads CASTLTGLNNEQFF. The CDR3 nucleotides read TGTGCCAGTACTTTGACAGGGTTGAACAATGAGCAGTTCTTC. The rearrangement uses TRBV19 and TRBJ2-1; 7 bases align to TRBD1. The CDR3 runs 14 residues. The J segment lost 5 bases and the V segment lost 7 bases, leaving 8 bases of the junction unmatched. Germline lookup yields CDR1 LNHDA and CDR2 SQIVND (reference sequence).

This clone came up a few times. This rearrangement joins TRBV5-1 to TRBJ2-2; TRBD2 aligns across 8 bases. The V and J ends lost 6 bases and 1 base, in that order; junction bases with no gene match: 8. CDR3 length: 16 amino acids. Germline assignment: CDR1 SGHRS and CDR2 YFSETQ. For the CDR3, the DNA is TGCGCCAGCACTTGGCGGGAGGTCCAGAACACCGGGGAGCTGTTTTTT. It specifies CASTWREVQNTGELFF. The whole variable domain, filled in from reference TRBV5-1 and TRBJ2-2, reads KAGVTQTPRYLIKTRGQQVTLSCSPISGHRSVSWYQQTPGQGLQFLFEYFSETQRNKGNFPGRFSGRQFSNSRSEMNVSTLELGDSALYLCASTWREVQNTGELFFGEGSRLTVL.

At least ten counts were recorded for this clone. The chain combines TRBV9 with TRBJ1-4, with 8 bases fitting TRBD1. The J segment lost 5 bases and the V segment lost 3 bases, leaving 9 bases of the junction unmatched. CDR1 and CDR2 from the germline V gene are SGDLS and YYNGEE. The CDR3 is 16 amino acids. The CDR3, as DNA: TGTGCCAGCAGCGGGGGACAGGTTGGGTTAAATGAAAAACTGTTTTTT. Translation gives CASSGGQVGLNEKLFF.

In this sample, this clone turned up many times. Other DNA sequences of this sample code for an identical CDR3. The CDR3 region has the DNA TGTGCCAGCAGCCCCGGGGGACAGGGACGGTACGAGCAGTACTTC. It encodes CASSPGGQGRYEQYF. The genes are TRBV9 and TRBJ2-7; 9 bases align to TRBD1. V was clipped by 4 bases and J by 4 bases; unmatched bases: 9. Germline V gene sequence: CDR1 SGDLS, CDR2 YYNGEE. This CDR3 has 15 amino acids.

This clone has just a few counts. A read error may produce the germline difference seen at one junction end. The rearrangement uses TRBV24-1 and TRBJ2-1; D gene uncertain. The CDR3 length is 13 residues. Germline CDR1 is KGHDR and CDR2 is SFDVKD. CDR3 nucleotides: TGTGCCACCAGTGATGGGTGTGACAATGATCAGTTCTTC. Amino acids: CATSDGCDNDQFF.

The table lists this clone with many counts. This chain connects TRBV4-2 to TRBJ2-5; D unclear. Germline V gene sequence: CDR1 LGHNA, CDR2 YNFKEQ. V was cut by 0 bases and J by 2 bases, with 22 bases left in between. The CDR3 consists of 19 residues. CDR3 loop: CASSQDIRIGTGRQETQYF. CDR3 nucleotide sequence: TGTGCCAGCAGCCAAGATATCAGGATTGGAACTGGGCGTCAAGAGACCCAGTACTTC.

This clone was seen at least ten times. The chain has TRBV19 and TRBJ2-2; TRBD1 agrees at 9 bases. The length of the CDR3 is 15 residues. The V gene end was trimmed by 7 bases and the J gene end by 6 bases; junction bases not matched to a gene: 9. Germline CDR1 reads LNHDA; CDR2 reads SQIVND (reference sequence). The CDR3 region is CASTPQGALAGELFF. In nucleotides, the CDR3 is TGTGCCAGTACCCCACAGGGGGCCCTCGCCGGGGAGCTGTTTTTT.

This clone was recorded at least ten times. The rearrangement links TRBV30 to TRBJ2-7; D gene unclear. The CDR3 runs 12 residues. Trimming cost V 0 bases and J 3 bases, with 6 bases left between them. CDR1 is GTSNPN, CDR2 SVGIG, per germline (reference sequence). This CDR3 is CAWSVGSYEQYF. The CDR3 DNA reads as TGTGCCTGGAGTGTGGGTAGCTACGAGCAGTACTTC. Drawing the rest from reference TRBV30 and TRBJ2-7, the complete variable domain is SQTIHQWPATLVQPVGSPLSLECTVEGTSNPNLYWYRQAAGRGLQLLFYSVGIGQISSEVPQNLSASRPQDRQFILSSKKLLLSDSGFYLCAWSVGSYEQYFGPGTRLTVT.

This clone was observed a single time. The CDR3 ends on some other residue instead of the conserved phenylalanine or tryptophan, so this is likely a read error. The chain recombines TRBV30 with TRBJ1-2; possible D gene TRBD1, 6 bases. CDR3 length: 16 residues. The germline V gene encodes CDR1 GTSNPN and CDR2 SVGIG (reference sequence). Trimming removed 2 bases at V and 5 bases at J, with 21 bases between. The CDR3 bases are TGTGCCTGGAGTTCCGGACAGTCACCCGGGAGGTATGGCTACACCTCC. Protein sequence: CAWSSGQSPGRYGYTS.

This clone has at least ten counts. The DNA for the CDR3 is TGTGCCAGCAGTTACATGACTAGCGGGAGAAGGGAGGAGACCCAGTACTTC. Translating gives CASSYMTSGRREETQYF. This chain uses TRBV6-5 with TRBJ2-5; 12 bases map to TRBD2. The CDR3 is made up of 17 amino acids. J gave up 5 bases and V 2 bases, and 9 bases lay outside the gene matches. Germline V gives CDR1 MNHEY, CDR2 SVGAGI.

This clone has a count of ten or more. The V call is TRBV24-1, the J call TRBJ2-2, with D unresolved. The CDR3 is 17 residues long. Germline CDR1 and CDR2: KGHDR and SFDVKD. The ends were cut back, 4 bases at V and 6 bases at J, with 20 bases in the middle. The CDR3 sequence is CATSDPRLQMRPGELFF. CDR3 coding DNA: TGTGCCACCAGTGACCCACGTTTACAGATGCGTCCCGGGGAGCTGTTTTTT.